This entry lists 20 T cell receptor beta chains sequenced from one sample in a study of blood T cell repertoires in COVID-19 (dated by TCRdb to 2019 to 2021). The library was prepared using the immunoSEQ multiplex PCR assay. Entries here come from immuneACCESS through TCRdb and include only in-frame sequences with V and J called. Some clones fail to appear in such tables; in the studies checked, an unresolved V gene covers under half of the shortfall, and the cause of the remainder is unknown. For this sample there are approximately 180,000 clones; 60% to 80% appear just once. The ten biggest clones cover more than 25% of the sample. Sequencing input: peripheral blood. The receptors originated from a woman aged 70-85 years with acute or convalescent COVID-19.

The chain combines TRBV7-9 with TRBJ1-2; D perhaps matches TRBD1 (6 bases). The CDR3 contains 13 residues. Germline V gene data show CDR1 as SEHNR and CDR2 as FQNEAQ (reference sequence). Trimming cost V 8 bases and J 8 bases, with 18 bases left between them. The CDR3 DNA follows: TGTGCCAGCGATGCAGGGGTAGCGTTGGGCTACACCTTC. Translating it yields CASDAGVALGYTF. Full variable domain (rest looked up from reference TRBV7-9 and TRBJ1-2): DTGVSQNPRHKITKRGQNVTFRCDPISEHNRLYWYRQTLGQGPEFLTYFQNEAQLEKSRLLSDRFSAERPKGSFSTLEIQRTEQGDSAMYLCASDAGVALGYTFGSGTRLTVV.

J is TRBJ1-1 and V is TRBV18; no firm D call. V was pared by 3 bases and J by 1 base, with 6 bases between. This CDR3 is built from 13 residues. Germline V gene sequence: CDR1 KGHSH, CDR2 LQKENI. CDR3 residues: CASSPGGNTEAFF. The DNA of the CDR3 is TGTGCCAGCTCACCGGGAGGGAACACTGAAGCTTTCTTT.

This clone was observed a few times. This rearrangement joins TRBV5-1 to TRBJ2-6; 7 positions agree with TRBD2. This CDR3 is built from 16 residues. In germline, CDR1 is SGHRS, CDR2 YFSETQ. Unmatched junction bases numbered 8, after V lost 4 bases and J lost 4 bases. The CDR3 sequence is CASSAGLQAGANVLTF. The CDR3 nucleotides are TGCGCCAGCAGCGCGGGACTACAGGCGGGGGCCAACGTCCTGACTTTC.

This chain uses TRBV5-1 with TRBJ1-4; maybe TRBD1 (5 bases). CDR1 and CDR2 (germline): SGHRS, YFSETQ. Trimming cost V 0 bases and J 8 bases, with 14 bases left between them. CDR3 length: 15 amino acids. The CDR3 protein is CASSLGQGPQEKLFF. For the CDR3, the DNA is TGCGCCAGCAGCTTGGGTCAGGGCCCGCAAGAAAAACTGTTTTTT.

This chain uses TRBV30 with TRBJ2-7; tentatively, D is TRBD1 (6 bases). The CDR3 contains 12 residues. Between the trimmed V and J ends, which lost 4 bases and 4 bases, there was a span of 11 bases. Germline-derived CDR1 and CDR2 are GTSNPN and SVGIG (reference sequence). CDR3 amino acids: CAWMVQGYEQYF. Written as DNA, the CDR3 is TGTGCCTGGATGGTACAGGGATACGAGCAGTACTTC.

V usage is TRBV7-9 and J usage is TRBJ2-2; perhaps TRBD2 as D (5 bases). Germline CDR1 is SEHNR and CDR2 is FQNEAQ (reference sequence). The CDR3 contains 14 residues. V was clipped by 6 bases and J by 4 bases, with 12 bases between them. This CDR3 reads CASSPDSLTGELFF. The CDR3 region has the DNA TGTGCCAGCAGTCCGGACTCCCTCACCGGGGAGCTGTTTTTT.

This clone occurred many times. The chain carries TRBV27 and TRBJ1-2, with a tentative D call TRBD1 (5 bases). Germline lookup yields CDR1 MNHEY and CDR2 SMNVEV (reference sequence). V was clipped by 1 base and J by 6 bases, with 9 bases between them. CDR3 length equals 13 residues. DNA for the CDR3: TGTGCCAGCAGTTTATTGGGGACTAATGGCTACACCTTC. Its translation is CASSLLGTNGYTF.

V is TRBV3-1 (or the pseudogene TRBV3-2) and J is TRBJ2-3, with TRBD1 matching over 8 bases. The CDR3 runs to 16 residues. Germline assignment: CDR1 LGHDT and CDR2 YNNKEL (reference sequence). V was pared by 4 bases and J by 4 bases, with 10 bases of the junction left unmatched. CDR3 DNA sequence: TGTGCCAGCAGCCGACGGACAGGGATGACCTCAGATACGCAGTATTTT. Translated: CASSRRTGMTSDTQYF.

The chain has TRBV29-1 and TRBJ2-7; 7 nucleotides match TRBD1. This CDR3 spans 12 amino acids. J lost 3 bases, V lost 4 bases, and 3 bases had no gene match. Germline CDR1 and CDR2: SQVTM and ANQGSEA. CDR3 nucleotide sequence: TGCAGCGTTGGACAGGGAAGCTACGAGCAGTACTTC. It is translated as CSVGQGSYEQYF.

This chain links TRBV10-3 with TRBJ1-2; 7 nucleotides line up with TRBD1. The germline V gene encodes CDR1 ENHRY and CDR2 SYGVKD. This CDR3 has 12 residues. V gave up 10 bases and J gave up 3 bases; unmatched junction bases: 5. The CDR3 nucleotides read TGTGCCAGCCGACAGGGAGACTATGGCTACACCTTC. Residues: CASRQGDYGYTF.

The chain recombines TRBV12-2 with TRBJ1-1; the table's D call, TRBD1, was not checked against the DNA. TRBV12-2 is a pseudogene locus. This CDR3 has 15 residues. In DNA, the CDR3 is TGTGCAAGTCGCTTAGGAAGTGACAGAAACACTGAAGCTTTCTTT. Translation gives CASRLGSDRNTEAFF.

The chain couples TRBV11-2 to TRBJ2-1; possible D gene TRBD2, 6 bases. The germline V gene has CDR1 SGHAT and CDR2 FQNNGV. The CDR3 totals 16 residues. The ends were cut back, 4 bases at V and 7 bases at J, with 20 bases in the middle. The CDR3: CASSSHHPQEGNEQFF. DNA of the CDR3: TGTGCCAGCAGCTCCCATCATCCCCAGGAGGGAAATGAGCAGTTCTTC.

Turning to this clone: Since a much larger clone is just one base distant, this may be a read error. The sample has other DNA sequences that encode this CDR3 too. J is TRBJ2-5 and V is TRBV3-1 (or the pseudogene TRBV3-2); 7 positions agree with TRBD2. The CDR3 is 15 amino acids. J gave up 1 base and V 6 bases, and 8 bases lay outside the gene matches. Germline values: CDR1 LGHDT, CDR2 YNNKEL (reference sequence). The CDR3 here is CASSQSLAVQETQYF. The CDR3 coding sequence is TGTGCCAGCAGTCAGAGCCTAGCGGTCCAAGAGACCCAGTACTTC.

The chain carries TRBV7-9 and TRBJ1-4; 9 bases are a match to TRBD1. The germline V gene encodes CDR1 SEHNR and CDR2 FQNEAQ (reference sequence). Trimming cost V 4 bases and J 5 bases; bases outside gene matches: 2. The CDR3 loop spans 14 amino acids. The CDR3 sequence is CASSYGTGNEKLFF. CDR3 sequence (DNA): TGTGCCAGCAGCTACGGGACAGGGAATGAAAAACTGTTTTTT.

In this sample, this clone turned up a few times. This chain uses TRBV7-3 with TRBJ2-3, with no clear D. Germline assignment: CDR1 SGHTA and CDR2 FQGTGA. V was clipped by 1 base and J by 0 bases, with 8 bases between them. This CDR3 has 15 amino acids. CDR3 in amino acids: CASSLSLTSTDTQYF. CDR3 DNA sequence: TGTGCCAGCAGCTTAAGCTTGACTAGCACAGATACGCAGTATTTT.

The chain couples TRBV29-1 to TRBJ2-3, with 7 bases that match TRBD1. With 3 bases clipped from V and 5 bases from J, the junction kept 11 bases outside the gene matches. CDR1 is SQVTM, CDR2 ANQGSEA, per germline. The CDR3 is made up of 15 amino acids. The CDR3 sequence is CSVEILGTAEDTQYF. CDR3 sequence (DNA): TGCAGCGTTGAGATTCTAGGGACAGCAGAAGATACGCAGTATTTT.

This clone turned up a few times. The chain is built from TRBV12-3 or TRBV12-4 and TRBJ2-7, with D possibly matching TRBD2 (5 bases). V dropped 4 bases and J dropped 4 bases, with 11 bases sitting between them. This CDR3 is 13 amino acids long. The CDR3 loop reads CASSSSTGYEQYF. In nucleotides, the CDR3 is TGTGCCAGCAGTTCATCGACGGGGTACGAGCAGTACTTC.

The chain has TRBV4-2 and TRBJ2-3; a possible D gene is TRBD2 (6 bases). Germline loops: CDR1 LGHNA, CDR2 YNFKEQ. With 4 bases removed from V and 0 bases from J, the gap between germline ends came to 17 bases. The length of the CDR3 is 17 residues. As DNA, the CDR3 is TGTGCCAGCAGCCCCGTCGGGCGGGGCCAGAGCACAGATACGCAGTATTTT. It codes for CASSPVGRGQSTDTQYF.

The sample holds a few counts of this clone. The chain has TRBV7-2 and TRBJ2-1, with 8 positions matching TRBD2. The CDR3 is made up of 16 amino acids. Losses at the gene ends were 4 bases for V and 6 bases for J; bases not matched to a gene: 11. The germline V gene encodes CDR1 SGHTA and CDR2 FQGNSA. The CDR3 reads CASSSEGTRGSNEQFF. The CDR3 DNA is TGTGCCAGCAGCTCAGAGGGGACTAGGGGTTCCAATGAGCAGTTCTTC.

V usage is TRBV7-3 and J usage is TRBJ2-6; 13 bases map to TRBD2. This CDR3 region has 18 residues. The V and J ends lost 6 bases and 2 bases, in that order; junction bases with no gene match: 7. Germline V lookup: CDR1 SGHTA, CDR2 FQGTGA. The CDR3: CASRRTGLAGAGANVLTF. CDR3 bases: TGTGCCAGCAGACGAACTGGACTAGCGGGAGCTGGGGCCAACGTCCTGACTTTC.